The 11 T cell receptor beta chains reported below all come from one sample, sequenced in a study of T cell repertoires in cytomegalovirus infection. TCRdb called the reads again in MiXCR, with one record for every CDR3 protein. Of about 890,000 distinct CDR3 sequences listed, under 40% are singletons. Their target antigens are unknown. The sample here was cultured CD8+ T cells from PBMCs, taken from culture after CMV antigen stimulation. These receptors were taken from a human donor in good health (CMV status not recorded). Some clones in this sample may be carry-over from other donors' samples.

V and J are TRBV4-3 and TRBJ2-1; D is unclear. Germline V lookup: CDR1 LGHNA, CDR2 YSLEER. The V gene lost 1 base and the J gene lost 3 bases, with 10 bases spanning the gap. This CDR3 comprises 15 residues. Written as DNA, the CDR3 is TGCGCCAGCAGCCAAGGCTGGGCTATCTACAATGAGCAGTTCTTC. Translating gives CASSQGWAIYNEQFF.

In its sample, this clonotype was seen many times. V usage is TRBV12-3 or TRBV12-4 and J usage is TRBJ1-2, with D hard to call. V lost 6 bases to trimming and J lost 4 bases, with 9 bases between them. CDR3 length equals 12 residues. The CDR3 loop reads CASSSGRYGYTF. The CDR3 DNA is TGTGCCAGCAGCTCTGGACGCTATGGCTACACCTTC.

This clonotype has a handful of counts. V is TRBV7-8 and J is TRBJ2-7, with a possible D match to TRBD1 (6 bases). Trimming removed 4 bases from V and 6 bases from J, with 13 bases in between. The V gene's germline CDR1 is SGHVS and CDR2 FQNEAQ. CDR3 length: 13 residues. The CDR3 here is CASSSTGSPEQYV. The CDR3 coding sequence is TGTGCCAGCAGCTCCACAGGGTCCCCCGAGCAGTACGTC.

The J gene is TRBJ1-4, the V gene TRBV4-3, with 7 bases fitting TRBD1. Germline V gene data show CDR1 as LGHNA and CDR2 as YSLEER. Losses at the gene ends were 1 base for V and 7 bases for J; bases not matched to a gene: 6. The CDR3 runs to 15 residues. The CDR3: CASSQAMTGTEKLFF. The CDR3 nucleotides read TGCGCCAGCAGCCAAGCGATGACAGGGACTGAAAAACTGTTTTTT.

V is TRBV6-5 and J is TRBJ2-1, with 10 bases matching TRBD2. From germline, CDR1 is MNHEY and CDR2 SVGAGI. Trimming cost V 2 bases and J 4 bases; bases outside gene matches: 2. The length of the CDR3 is 15 residues. CDR3 DNA sequence: TGTGCCAGCAGTTACATAGCGGGGGGATACAATGAGCAGTTCTTC. This gives the protein CASSYIAGGYNEQFF.

This clonotype has only a few counts. The chain combines TRBV4-2 with TRBJ1-1; no definite D call. V was cut by 1 base and J by 8 bases, with 17 bases left in between. Germline V CDR1 and CDR2: LGHNA, YNFKEQ. The CDR3 covers 15 residues. DNA of the CDR3: TGTGCCAGCAGCCAAGGGTATAGTGGGTCTAGGGAAGCTTTCTTT. This sequence encodes CASSQGYSGSREAFF.

In DNA, the CDR3 is TGCGCCAGCAGCCAAGATGTGGGGGGGGTCTATGAGCAGTTCTTC. Residues: CASSQDVGGVYEQFF. V gene TRBV4-3 combines with J gene TRBJ2-1; 7 nucleotides line up with TRBD2. Germline V gene sequence: CDR1 LGHNA, CDR2 YSLEER. CDR3 size: 15 residues. J lost 8 bases, V lost 0 bases, and 7 bases had no gene match.

The gene calls are TRBV29-1 and TRBJ1-2, with a possible D match to TRBD1 (6 bases). The CDR3 runs to 11 residues. The V gene's germline CDR1 is SQVTM and CDR2 ANQGSEA. The V end lost 3 bases, the J end lost 6 bases, and 8 bases lay between the germline ends. The CDR3 bases are TGCAGCGTTGAGCCAGGGGATGGCTACACCTTC. Protein: CSVEPGDGYTF.

The rearrangement links TRBV20-1 to TRBJ2-7, with D perhaps matching TRBD2 (7 bases). The CDR3 extends over 14 amino acids. Between the trimmed V and J ends, which lost 5 bases and 1 base, there was a span of 15 bases. Germline V lookup: CDR1 DFQATT, CDR2 SNEGSKA (reference sequence). The CDR3 DNA is TGCAGTGCTGAGGGGGGGGGCGATTCCTACGAGCAGTACGTC. Encoded protein: CSAEGGGDSYEQYV.

The genes are TRBV20-1 and TRBJ2-1, with D possibly matching TRBD1 (6 bases). V was shortened by 0 bases and J by 1 base, with 13 bases between the two germline ends. Per the germline V gene, CDR1 is DFQATT and CDR2 is SNEGSKA (reference sequence). The CDR3 covers 16 residues. The CDR3 protein is CSARDLGQISYNEQFF. The CDR3 DNA follows: TGCAGTGCTAGAGATCTCGGACAGATATCCTACAATGAGCAGTTCTTC.

Note on this clonotype: Germline and junction disagree at one end, which may indicate a read error. The chain links TRBV7-4 to TRBJ1-2; no clear D gene. Germline V gene sequence: CDR1 SGHVT, CDR2 SQSDAQ. The CDR3 spans 13 residues. The CDR3 DNA reads as TGTGCCAGCAGCTTAGCAGAATTCTATGGCTACTCCTTC. Its translation: CASSLAEFYGYSF.